This T cell receptor (beta chain) was retrieved from a study of control samples from healthy donors and cancer patients. Sequencing was performed with immunoSEQ multiplex PCR; in TCRdb, only in-frame clones are kept and a portion is missing. This sample yields 120,000 or so clones, of which approximately 89% are seen a single time; just over 8.5% belongs to the top ten. Trimming cost V 0 bases and J 4 bases; bases outside gene matches: 4. Germline CDR1 and CDR2: SGHRS and YFSETQ. The CDR3 has 15 amino acids. Sequencing used blood. The genes are TRBV5-1 and TRBJ1-1; the match to TRBD1 covers 9 bases. This receptor was obtained from a man aged 18 to 30 in good health. CDR3 protein: CASSLAQGAGTEAFF. Written as DNA, the CDR3 is TGCGCCAGCAGCTTGGCACAGGGGGCTGGCACTGAAGCTTTCTTT.